The 14 T cell receptor beta chains presented below share a single source sample, sequenced in a study of CD4 T cell repertoires in COVID-19. These memory T cells were uncultured and sequenced directly after ex vivo isolation. The data were produced by immunoSEQ multiplex PCR, yet TCRdb's version contains in-frame clones alone and is incomplete. This sample yields about 24,000 clones, of which 93% are seen a single time; about 0.66% belongs to the top ten. The source was circulating follicular helper CD4+ T cells (cTfh) from blood, collected before the COVID-19 pandemic. Source of these receptors: a human donor who had COVID-19.

The J gene is TRBJ1-5, the V gene TRBV19; D gene ambiguous. V was clipped by 5 bases and J by 3 bases, with 17 bases between them. The CDR3 is 16 residues long. Germline V gene sequence: CDR1 LNHDA, CDR2 SQIVND (reference sequence). The CDR3 DNA reads as TGTGCCAGTAGTTCCGGACGGGATGGATACAATCAGCCCCAGCATTTT. Translated, it gives CASSSGRDGYNQPQHF.

The chain is built from TRBV5-1 and TRBJ2-1; weak D call: TRBD2 (6 bases). The CDR3 has 14 amino acids. Germline V gives CDR1 SGHRS, CDR2 YFSETQ. The V end lost 6 bases, the J end lost 6 bases, and 16 bases lay between the germline ends. The CDR3 is CASNPGGAVNEQFF. Written as DNA, the CDR3 is TGCGCCAGCAACCCCGGAGGGGCGGTCAATGAGCAGTTCTTC.

This chain links TRBV7-8 with TRBJ2-7; D perhaps matches TRBD1 (6 bases). Germline lookup yields CDR1 SGHVS and CDR2 FQNEAQ. Trimming removed 5 bases at V and 5 bases at J, with 13 bases between. The CDR3 extends over 13 amino acids. CDR3 sequence (DNA): TGTGCCAGCAGCGGCAGGGGAGTGAACGAGCAGTACTTC. Protein: CASSGRGVNEQYF. Complete variable domain (other parts from reference TRBV7-8 and TRBJ2-7): GAGVSQSPRYKVAKRGQDVALRCDPISGHVSLFWYQQALGQGPEFLTYFQNEAQLDKSGLPSDRFFAERPEGSVSTLKIQRTQQEDSAVYLCASSGRGVNEQYFGPGTRLTVT.

This chain uses TRBV19 with TRBJ2-1; 9 bases are a match to TRBD2. V was pared by 4 bases and J by 8 bases, with 12 bases of the junction left unmatched. This CDR3 has 16 amino acids. Germline lookup yields CDR1 LNHDA and CDR2 SQIVND (reference sequence). As DNA, the CDR3 is TGTGCCAGTAGTACCGTAGCGGGAGCTACGTTGGATGAGCAGTTCTTC. As protein: CASSTVAGATLDEQFF.

The rearrangement joins TRBV7-8 to TRBJ2-7; 8 positions agree with TRBD1. V shed 5 bases, J shed 6 bases, and the junction held 6 bases outside the gene matches. The CDR3 consists of 13 residues. The V gene's germline CDR1 is SGHVS and CDR2 FQNEAQ. The CDR3 spells CASSADRAFEQYF. The CDR3 coding sequence is TGTGCCAGCAGCGCGGACAGGGCTTTCGAGCAGTACTTC.

Notes on this clone: At the DNA level, this CDR3 is encoded by other sequences in the same sample as well. The rearrangement joins TRBV5-6 to TRBJ1-6, with 7 nucleotides matching TRBD1. The CDR3 sequence is 16 residues long. J was trimmed by 4 bases and V by 3 bases; bases with no gene match: 7. In germline, CDR1 is SGHDT, CDR2 YYEEEE. CDR3 bases: TGTGCCAGCAGCTGGAGGACAGGAAGTTATAATTCACCCCTCCACTTT. Translation: CASSWRTGSYNSPLHF.

The chain has TRBV25-1 and TRBJ2-7, with TRBD1 matching over 8 bases. The germline V gene encodes CDR1 MGHDK and CDR2 SYGVNS. This CDR3 contains 14 residues. V shed 7 bases and J 7 bases; nucleotides not matched to a gene: 12. CDR3 in DNA: TGTGCCAGCATAGAGCAGGGGGCATTTGGGGAGCAGTACTTC. It specifies CASIEQGAFGEQYF.

The chain uses TRBV11-3 and TRBJ2-2; D may be TRBD2 (6 bases). From germline, CDR1 is SGHNT and CDR2 YENEEA. CDR3 size: 17 residues. V was trimmed by 5 bases and J by 1 base, leaving 17 bases between them. The CDR3 DNA reads as TGTGCCAGCAGCCCGCCGGGGGAACCTCAGAACACCGGGGAGCTGTTTTTT. Translating it yields CASSPPGEPQNTGELFF. Full variable domain (remainder filled in from reference TRBV11-3 and TRBJ2-2): EAGVVQSPRYKIIEKKQPVAFWCNPISGHNTLYWYLQNLGQGPELLIRYENEEAVDDSQLPKDRFSAERLKGVDSTLKIQPAELGDSAVYLCASSPPGEPQNTGELFFGEGSRLTVL.

This chain uses TRBV2 with TRBJ2-2; 8 nucleotides agree with TRBD2. Germline V gives CDR1 SNHLY, CDR2 FYNNEI. This CDR3 is built from 14 residues. The junction had 2 bases not matched to a gene; V was cut back by 4 bases and J by 4 bases. CDR3 sequence: CASSVAGGTGELFF. In DNA form, the CDR3 reads TGTGCCAGCAGTGTGGCGGGGGGCACCGGGGAGCTGTTTTTT.

The rearrangement uses TRBV9 and TRBJ2-1; 7 bases agree with TRBD2. Germline CDR1 is SGDLS and CDR2 is YYNGEE. CDR3 length: 14 amino acids. The ends lost 0 bases at V and 5 bases at J; junction bases unmatched: 2. In nucleotides, the CDR3 is TGTGCCAGCAGCGTAGACGGACTAGACAATGAGCAGTTCTTC. It codes for CASSVDGLDNEQFF.

V is TRBV4-1 and J is TRBJ1-4, with D maybe TRBD1 (6 bases). The V gene lost 0 bases and the J gene lost 2 bases, with 10 bases spanning the gap. Germline CDR1 reads MGHRA; CDR2 reads YSYEKL. The length of the CDR3 is 16 residues. The chain's CDR3 is CASSQDFQGTNEKLFF. As DNA, the CDR3 is TGCGCCAGCAGCCAAGATTTCCAGGGGACTAATGAAAAACTGTTTTTT.

The CDR3 is CASSQGLAGGRSYNEQFF. As DNA, the CDR3 is TGTGCCAGCAGCCAAGGACTAGCGGGAGGCCGCTCCTACAATGAGCAGTTCTTC. V is TRBV11-3 and J is TRBJ2-1, with 14 bases identical to TRBD2. This CDR3 is built from 18 residues. CDR1 and CDR2 (germline): SGHNT, YENEEA. V was pared by 5 bases and J by 0 bases, with 6 bases of the junction left unmatched.

The chain recombines TRBV2 with TRBJ1-6; the match to TRBD1 covers 7 bases. The length of the CDR3 is 14 residues. Unmatched junction bases numbered 7, after V lost 6 bases and J lost 8 bases. The germline gives CDR1 SNHLY, CDR2 FYNNEI. As DNA, the CDR3 is TGTGCCAGCAGAGGGGACAGCCCCCATTCACCCCTCCACTTT. Its translation: CASRGDSPHSPLHF.

V usage is TRBV7-2 and J usage is TRBJ2-1; 12 bases map to TRBD2. Germline values: CDR1 SGHTA, CDR2 FQGNSA. V was clipped by 2 bases and J by 7 bases; unmatched bases: 6. The CDR3 runs 16 residues. CDR3 sequence reads: CASSLFLAGGRNEQFF. Here the CDR3 DNA reads TGTGCCAGCAGCTTATTTCTAGCGGGAGGGAGAAATGAGCAGTTCTTC.